This section outlines one T cell receptor (beta chain) sequence together with its context. It has no known antigen specificity. No base-level quality is on record; no much larger clone is a single base apart. TCR beta repertoires were profiled from peripheral blood of roughly 13 young patients with multiple sclerosis to demonstrate the VDJtools post-analysis software. The multiple sclerosis patients were children and adolescents between roughly 6 and 16 years of age. Receptor amplification or capture employed PCR. For sequencing, an Illumina HiSeq 2500 was employed. To reduce PCR and sequencing biases, unique molecular identifiers were built into the TCR beta cDNA libraries. Per 1 to 10 million input T cells, roughly 500,000 cDNA molecules were obtained, such that each molecule approximated one T cell. Patient libraries were prepared and sequenced with the same protocol used for the earlier healthy control dataset. Samples belonging to the same batch were prepared together, multiplexed and sequenced on a shared HiSeq lane. From the authors' description of their analysis: Raw barcoded reads were processed with MIGEC, and single-read molecular identifier groups were discarded before consensus assembly and CDR3 extraction. Clonotype tables were post-analysed with VDJtools, and diversity was normalized by down-sampling all datasets to the smallest sample size. To correct batch-related cross-sample contamination, repertoire overlap clustering matched CDR3 amino acid sequences but not nucleotide sequences. TCRdb reprocessed the public reads (quality trimming at Q25 with fastp, clone calling with MiXCR) and kept in-frame beta chains. Each CDR3 protein gets just one entry, which takes the most common genes and DNA from the rows behind it. The V and J calls were not made by the authors but by TCRdb's processing. Across this sample there are about 570,000 distinct CDR3 sequences, with 34% seen only once. The top ten clonotypes cover around 5.9% of the sample.

These data originate in a study of post-analysis software for immune sequencing data (dated by TCRdb to 2015 to 2017). At the level of the whole study: Disease courses on record covered relapsing-remitting, secondary progressive and progressive-relapsing multiple sclerosis, though some patients had no subtype annotation. The patient repertoires were compared against about a dozen previously published healthy control repertoires obtained from donors aged roughly 6 to 25 years. A subset of samples was prepared in parallel using single-end sample barcoding, then pooled and co-amplified after Illumina adapter ligation. Results the study describes overall, beyond this receptor: Strong co-clustering of samples prepared in the same batch was shown by direct clustering with F measure, prompting a batch-effect correction. The control group was slightly older than the multiple sclerosis patient group. Significantly lower normalized Chao1 diversity was found in multiple sclerosis patients than in controls, suggesting substantial peripheral T-cell clonal expansion. Roughly 5 TRBV segments, including TRBV5-6, TRBV5-1 and TRBV20-1, were significantly more frequent in patients than controls.

The CDR3 sequence holds 16 residues, the cysteine and phenylalanine included. Only CDR3 DNA remains: 48 bases, in frame from the first base. CDR1 and CDR2 were assigned from the germline V gene as SGHVS and FQNEAQ. The junction carries 18 bases between V and J, which are trimmed by 5 bases and 3 bases respectively. The chain joins TRBV7-8 to TRBJ2-3, with the D gene not confidently named. The sample was blood. The clonotype originates from a girl between 2 and 17 years old with multiple sclerosis. The nucleotides read TGTGCCAGCAGCCTAAACCACGACCGCCCGACAGATACGCAGTATTTT. It translates to CASSLNHDRPTDTQYF.